This TCR beta chain comes out of a study of blood T cell repertoires in COVID-19. Study-wide background: COVID-19 samples, acute and convalescent, were from the United States, Italy and Spain. Nucleic acid was either cDNA or gDNA, and it came from T cells, B-cell-depleted T cells, or PBMCs.

After removal of 0 bases from V and 6 bases from J, the junction contained 14 bases not matched to a gene. The CDR3 has 18 amino acids. CDR1 and CDR2 (germline): ENHRY, SYGVKD. Authors' analysis steps: Amplified reference gene primers provided the basis for estimating nucleated cell counts. Method: immunoSEQ multiplex PCR; TCRdb's copy keeps in-frame clones and lacks some. V and J calls and clone size follow that table, whereas D and trimming were derived from the DNA. The sample includes approximately 130,000 clones, 75% to 90% of them seen just once. The TCR was taken from a woman in her forties or fifties who had recovered from COVID-19. The specimen sequenced was peripheral blood. J is TRBJ2-1 and V is TRBV10-3; 7 nucleotides agree with TRBD2. CDR3 in amino acids: CAISESGAGLWMSNEQFF. CDR3 nucleotide sequence: TGTGCCATCAGTGAGTCTGGAGCGGGGCTGTGGATGAGCAATGAGCAGTTCTTC.